Following are 15 T cell receptor beta chains from one sample sequenced in a study of blood T cell repertoires in COVID-19. Clones were sequenced by immunoSEQ multiplex PCR, and TCRdb holds only the in-frame ones, with some missing. The sample has some 390,000 clones, 85% to 90% seen once. The sequenced sample consisted of PBMCs or T cells enriched from blood (not recorded which). The receptors derive from a woman aged 25 to 45 who had recovered from COVID-19.

The chain is built from TRBV5-1 and TRBJ2-7; tentative D call: TRBD2 (6 bases). CDR3 size: 14 residues. V was shortened by 6 bases and J by 2 bases, with 15 bases between the two germline ends. In germline, CDR1 is SGHRS, CDR2 YFSETQ. The CDR3 sequence is CASTAGQGPYEQYF. CDR3 bases: TGCGCCAGCACCGCGGGGCAGGGCCCCTACGAGCAGTACTTC. Complete variable domain (other parts from reference TRBV5-1 and TRBJ2-7): KAGVTQTPRYLIKTRGQQVTLSCSPISGHRSVSWYQQTPGQGLQFLFEYFSETQRNKGNFPGRFSGRQFSNSRSEMNVSTLELGDSALYLCASTAGQGPYEQYFGPGTRLTVT.

V gene TRBV11-2 combines with J gene TRBJ2-6; a possible D gene is TRBD1 (6 bases). V gave up 5 bases and J gave up 1 base, with 9 bases separating them. Per the germline V gene, CDR1 is SGHAT and CDR2 is FQNNGV. The CDR3 is 15 amino acids. The CDR3 nucleotides are TGTGCCAGCAGCCGAGGGGGATCTGGGGCCAACGTCCTGACTTTC. The encoded protein is CASSRGGSGANVLTF.

This chain joins TRBV10-1 and TRBJ2-1; no reliable D call. CDR1 and CDR2 (germline): WNHNN, SYGVQD (reference sequence). The length of the CDR3 is 14 residues. V was shortened by 3 bases and J by 4 bases, with 10 bases between the two germline ends. The CDR3 coding sequence is TGCGCCAGCAGTGATCGTACGCGGTACAATGAGCAGTTCTTC. Protein product: CASSDRTRYNEQFF.

The chain has TRBV5-8 and TRBJ1-1; no clear D gene. The germline V gene has CDR1 SGHTS and CDR2 YDEGEE. The V end was cut by 5 bases, the J end by 5 bases, with 25 bases between. The CDR3 has 17 residues. The CDR3 sequence: CASSLEVAARGGTEAFF. In DNA, the CDR3 is TGTGCCAGCAGTCTCGAGGTCGCGGCGCGAGGAGGAACTGAAGCTTTCTTT.

J is TRBJ2-7 and V is TRBV19; D ambiguous. Germline V gives CDR1 LNHDA, CDR2 SQIVND (reference sequence). V lost 5 bases, J lost 0 bases, and 8 bases lay in between. The CDR3 has 13 residues. DNA of the CDR3: TGTGCCAGTAGTGCAGGTTTCTCCTACGAGCAGTACTTC. Its protein is CASSAGFSYEQYF. The full variable domain, completed using reference TRBV19 and TRBJ2-7, is DGGITQSPKYLFRKEGQNVTLSCEQNLNHDAMYWYRQDPGQGLRLIYYSQIVNDFQKGDIAEGYSVSREKKESFPLTVTSAQKNPTAFYLCASSAGFSYEQYFGPGTRLTVT.

This chain connects TRBV30 to TRBJ1-5; TRBD1 agrees at 7 bases. This CDR3 is 14 amino acids long. J gave up 5 bases and V 1 base, and 5 bases lay outside the gene matches. Germline CDR1 reads GTSNPN; CDR2 reads SVGIG (reference sequence). The CDR3 reads CAWSADRLHQPQHF. The CDR3 nucleotides are TGTGCCTGGAGTGCGGACAGGCTTCATCAGCCCCAGCATTTT.

V gene TRBV28 combines with J gene TRBJ1-5; D not resolved. In germline, CDR1 is MDHEN, CDR2 SYDVKM. The V gene lost 6 bases and the J gene lost 2 bases, with 29 bases spanning the gap. The CDR3 contains 20 residues. The CDR3 loop reads CASRPTLLLLNTGGNQPQHF. The CDR3 DNA sequence: TGTGCCAGCAGGCCAACCCTCTTACTACTTAATACGGGAGGCAATCAGCCCCAGCATTTT.

The chain recombines TRBV19 with TRBJ1-1; 7 bases line up with TRBD1. The CDR3 runs to 18 residues. V shed 1 base, J shed 11 bases, and the junction held 22 bases outside the gene matches. From germline, CDR1 is LNHDA and CDR2 SQIVND (reference sequence). CDR3 sequence (DNA): TGTGCCAGTAGTATAGTCGTGTCGAGGGGGACAGAGCCGTTTGGGGCTTTCTTT. Translating it yields CASSIVVSRGTEPFGAFF.

This rearrangement joins TRBV19 to TRBJ2-7; D not resolved. V was trimmed by 5 bases and J by 0 bases, leaving 14 bases between them. The CDR3 extends over 15 amino acids. CDR1 is LNHDA, CDR2 SQIVND, per germline (reference sequence). CDR3 DNA: TGTGCCAGTAGTCCCCGACAATCTCCCTCCTACGAGCAGTACTTC. It encodes CASSPRQSPSYEQYF.

This chain connects TRBV30 to TRBJ2-7, with D hard to call. Per the germline V gene, CDR1 is GTSNPN and CDR2 is SVGIG (reference sequence). Trimming pared 4 bases from V and 6 bases from J, leaving 13 bases between. This CDR3 has 12 residues. DNA of the CDR3: TGTGCCTGGATGGGTCCCCAGCGCGAGCAGTACTTC. Encoded protein: CAWMGPQREQYF.

This chain links TRBV6-5 with TRBJ1-1; TRBD1 agrees at 7 bases. CDR1 and CDR2 from the germline V gene are MNHEY and SVGAGI. CDR3 length: 12 residues. With 10 bases clipped from V and 6 bases from J, the junction kept 8 bases outside the gene matches. This CDR3 is CATSDRVAEAFF. The CDR3 nucleotides read TGTGCCACCAGCGACAGGGTGGCTGAAGCTTTCTTT.

This clone came up many times. V and J are TRBV11-2 and TRBJ1-6, with a possible D match to TRBD1 (5 bases). Germline V lookup: CDR1 SGHAT, CDR2 FQNNGV. V dropped 2 bases and J dropped 6 bases, with 17 bases sitting between them. CDR3 length: 17 amino acids. The CDR3: CASSLNNWEGINSPLHF. CDR3 DNA: TGTGCCAGCAGCTTAAACAACTGGGAGGGGATTAATTCACCCCTCCACTTT.

This clone occurred once. The rearrangement joins TRBV12-3 or TRBV12-4 to TRBJ1-6; unclear D gene. Trimming shortened V by 1 base and J by 10 bases, and 8 bases separated the two germline ends. This CDR3 has 13 residues. The DNA for the CDR3 is TGTGCCAGCAGTTTAGTAGTACAGTCACCCCTCCACTTT. As protein: CASSLVVQSPLHF.

The rearrangement links TRBV7-2 to TRBJ2-1; 7 bases line up with TRBD2. From germline, CDR1 is SGHTA and CDR2 FQGNSA. The length of the CDR3 is 14 residues. V was clipped by 5 bases and J by 5 bases; unmatched bases: 6. The chain's CDR3 is CASSPEAGDNEQFF. CDR3 nucleotide sequence: TGTGCCAGCAGCCCAGAGGCGGGGGACAATGAGCAGTTCTTC.

This clone was seen only once. The chain is built from TRBV5-4 and TRBJ1-6, with D perhaps TRBD1 (6 bases). V was pared by 0 bases and J by 8 bases, with 12 bases between. The CDR3 is made up of 15 amino acids. Germline values: CDR1 SGHNT, CDR2 YYREEE (reference sequence). In DNA, the CDR3 is TGTGCCAGCAGCTTGGTTGGGGGCTGGGATTCACCCCTCCACTTT. Protein sequence: CASSLVGGWDSPLHF. Full variable domain (rest looked up from reference TRBV5-4 and TRBJ1-6): ETGVTQSPTHLIKTRGQQVTLRCSSQSGHNTVSWYQQALGQGPQFIFQYYREEENGRGNFPPRFSGLQFPNYSSELNVNALELDDSALYLCASSLVGGWDSPLHFGNGTRLTVT.